This T cell receptor beta chain was identified in a study of blood T cell repertoires in COVID-19. At the level of the study: Italy, Spain and the United States were the sources of the convalescent and acute COVID-19 samples. Nucleic acid was either cDNA or gDNA, and it came from T cells, B-cell-depleted T cells, or PBMCs.

Sequencing used immunoSEQ multiplex PCR; TCRdb keeps in-frame clones, though not all of them. The sample contains fewer than 130,000 clones, less than 80% of which appear only once. The CDR3 covers 20 residues. The germline V gene has CDR1 SGHTS and CDR2 YDEGEE. V lost 3 bases and J lost 2; bases outside the gene matches: 13. The sequence was collected from a man aged 65 to 79 with active or convalescent COVID-19. The J gene is TRBJ2-6, the V gene TRBV5-8; 11 bases map to TRBD1. The sample comprised peripheral blood. The CDR3 region is CASSSGQGGVVGAGANVLTF. For the CDR3, the DNA is TGTGCCAGCAGCTCGGGACAGGGGGGCGTCGTTGGGGCTGGGGCCAACGTCCTGACTTTC.